The rows below give T cell receptor beta chains drawn from one sample of a study of a mutant IDH1 vaccine in newly diagnosed glioma. No antigen has been identified for these receptors. Sequencing used immunoSEQ multiplex PCR; TCRdb keeps in-frame clones, though not all of them. The sample shows about 61,000 clones, roughly 80% of them seen only once. The sequenced sample was PBMCs, obtained from a glioma patient whose treatment included an IDH1 peptide vaccine. The receptor set was obtained from a man aged 45-60 years with glioma. Each CDR3 is given with its conserved first and last residue. Fields, in order: V gene, clone size, D gene, J gene, CDR3 DNA, CDR3 protein. The D gene is left open where the match is weak. A clone size is listed for some rows: how often the clone was seen (once, few, many), or a class if it is expanded.

>TRBV5-4|.|.|TRBJ2-5
TGTGCCAGCAGCTCCGGGTACCAAGAGACCCAGTACTTC
CASSSGYQETQYF
>TRBV29-1|.|.|TRBJ2-2
TGCAGCTTTCAGTCGGGGGTCACCGGGGAGCTGTTTTTT
CSFQSGVTGELFF
>TRBV14|once|.|TRBJ2-7
TGTGCCAGCAGCCAAGATCTGGCCTCCTACGAGCAGTACTTC
CASSQDLASYEQYF
>TRBV19|.|.|TRBJ2-7
TGTGCCAGTAGTATAGGTCAGGGGGAGGTCTACGAGCAGTACTTC
CASSIGQGEVYEQYF
>TRBV5-4|.|.|TRBJ2-1
TGTGCCAGCAGCTCAGACAGTCAAACCTACAATGAGCAGTTCTTC
CASSSDSQTYNEQFF
>TRBV27|.|.|TRBJ1-4
TGTGCCAGCAGTTACACTGCAACTAATGAAAAACTGTTTTTT
CASSYTATNEKLFF
>TRBV21-1|.|.|TRBJ2-5
TGTGCCAGCAGCATTGGGGGAGAGACCCAGTACTTC
CASSIGGETQYF
>TRBV6-6|.|.|TRBJ2-3
TGTGCCAGCAGTTACTCTGATACGCAGTATTTT
CASSYSDTQYF
>TRBV6-5|few|.|TRBJ1-1
TGTGCCAGCAGTAGGGGGAACACTGAAGCTTTCTTT
CASSRGNTEAFF
>TRBV5-1|few|.|TRBJ1-1
TGCGCCAGCAGCACGGACATGGCATACACTGAAGCTTTCTTT
CASSTDMAYTEAFF
>TRBV18|.|.|TRBJ2-2
TGTGCCAGCTCACAAGACAGAACCGGGGAGCTGTTTTTT
CASSQDRTGELFF
>TRBV2|.|.|TRBJ1-2
TGTGCCAGCATGCAGGGAAACTATGGCTACACCTTC
CASMQGNYGYTF
>TRBV7-2|.|.|TRBJ2-1
TGTGCCAGCAGCTTAGCGGGCGGCGTCCTCGATGAGCAGTTCTTC
CASSLAGGVLDEQFF
>TRBV28|few|TRBD2|TRBJ2-2
TGTGCCAGCAGTTTCCTAGCGGGAGCCGGGGAGCTGTTTTTT
CASSFLAGAGELFF
>TRBV10-3|once|TRBD1|TRBJ1-2
TGTGCCATCAGAGGGACAGGGGCGGGCGGCTACACCTTC
CAIRGTGAGGYTF
>TRBV4-1|.|TRBD1|TRBJ1-6
TGCGCCAGCAGCCAGAGGACAGGCCGGTCACCCCTCCACTTT
CASSQRTGRSPLHF
>TRBV6-5|few|.|TRBJ1-1
TGTGCCAGCAGTCCCTCAGCGGCTGAAGCTTTCTTT
CASSPSAAEAFF
>TRBV12-1|.|.|TRBJ2-7
TGTGCCAGCACCGCGCACGAGCGGGAGGGCCAGGCCTCCTACGAGCAGTACTTC
CASTAHEREGQASYEQYF